The entry below describes one TCR beta chain. The data originate from a study of blood T cell repertoires in COVID-19. Across the study: From the United States, Italy and Spain came samples of acute and convalescent COVID-19.

Participant ages covered roughly 18 to 89 years across around 25 US areas. Cohorts were assigned according to the clinical history that participants reported. J was trimmed by 4 bases and V by 10 bases; bases with no gene match: 9. CDR1 is LNHDA and CDR2 is SQIVND in the germline V gene (reference sequence). CDR3 length equals 13 residues. Profiling relied on immunoSEQ multiplex PCR, and the TCRdb table lists in-frame clones only, not all of them. Of about 310,000 clones listed, roughly 91% are singletons. The chain employs TRBV19 and TRBJ1-2; 7 bases match TRBD1. The source of this sequence is a woman aged 25 to 45 who had recovered from COVID-19. Material for sequencing was PBMCs or T cells enriched from blood (not recorded which). The CDR3 DNA sequence: TGTGCCACCCAGACAGGGTCTGGCTATGGCTACACCTTC. Translation: CATQTGSGYGYTF.